Listed below are T cell receptor beta chains from one sample, sequenced in a study of CD8 T cells in Susac syndrome. TCRdb reprocessed the immunoSEQ multiplex PCR reads with MiXCR, giving one entry per CDR3 protein. The data show 180,000 or so distinct CDR3 sequences, with 90% to 95% seen just once and over 0.12% held by the top ten. Sequences were obtained from CD4+ T cells from PBMCs. The receptors come from a human donor in good health. Both conserved end residues are part of each CDR3. The D gene is left open where the match is weak. Size is stated for part of the rows, as once, few or many counts, or as a class when the clone is expanded.

.	TRBV7-9	.	TRBJ1-5	TGTGCCAGCAGCTTAGATGGGGTTAGCAATCAGCCCCAGCATTTT	CASSLDGVSNQPQHF
.	TRBV6-2/TRBV6-3	TRBD1	TRBJ2-1	TGTGCCAGCAGCAGACAGGGGAGTGAGCAGTTCTTC	CASSRQGSEQFF
once	TRBV30	.	TRBJ2-1	TGTGCCTGGAACCGAAGCTACAATGAGCAGTTCTTC	CAWNRSYNEQFF
.	TRBV11-2	TRBD1	TRBJ2-7	TGTGCCAGCAGCTACAGGGGGAGGAACGAGCAGTACTTC	CASSYRGRNEQYF
.	TRBV7-6	.	TRBJ2-2	TGTGCCAGCAGCCCTGATTGGGGGTCGAACACCGGGGAGCTGTTTTTT	CASSPDWGSNTGELFF
.	TRBV25-1	TRBD1	TRBJ1-1	TGTGCCAGCAGTGACTTCCTGCTAGGGGGCACGACAACTGAAGCTTTCTTT	CASSDFLLGGTTTEAFF
once	TRBV12-3/TRBV12-4	.	TRBJ2-7	TGTGCCAGCAGCGGGACTGGGGTAACCTACGAGCAGTACTTC	CASSGTGVTYEQYF
.	TRBV27	TRBD2	TRBJ2-1	TGTGCCAGCAGGGTGACTAGCGGGGGGCGTGGTGAGCAGTTCTTC	CASRVTSGGRGEQFF
.	TRBV2	.	TRBJ2-5	TGTGCCAGCAGTGGGACCGGGGGAGAGGAGACCCAGTACTTC	CASSGTGGEETQYF
once	TRBV27	.	TRBJ1-6	TGTGCCAGCAGTCGTCAGGCAGCCAATTCACCCCTCCACTTT	CASSRQAANSPLHF
.	TRBV3-1	.	TRBJ1-6	TGTGCCAGCAGCCAAGAGCATCGGCCAGTCTATAATTCACCCCTCCACTTT	CASSQEHRPVYNSPLHF
.	TRBV3-1	TRBD2	TRBJ2-3	TGTGCCAGCAGCCTCACGCGCGGGGGGACCACAGATACGCAGTATTTT	CASSLTRGGTTDTQYF
.	TRBV29-1	.	TRBJ1-3	TGCAGCGTTGGAATCGGACAGTTCGGAAACACCATATATTTT	CSVGIGQFGNTIYF
.	TRBV20-1	TRBD1	TRBJ2-5	TGCAGTGCCCTGAACAGGGGCGGAGAGACCCAGTACTTC	CSALNRGGETQYF
.	TRBV7-2	.	TRBJ1-5	TGTGCCAGCAGCTTAGTTAGCTGGGGGGTTGACAATCAGCCCCAGCATTTT	CASSLVSWGVDNQPQHF
.	TRBV5-4	TRBD1	TRBJ2-2	TGTGCCAGCAGGCCCGGGACAGGGGTCACCGGGGAGCTGTTTTTT	CASRPGTGVTGELFF
.	TRBV12-3/TRBV12-4	TRBD1	TRBJ2-3	TGTGCCAGCAGGGGGACAGCCACAGATACGCAGTATTTT	CASRGTATDTQYF
.	TRBV15	.	TRBJ2-5	TGTGCCACCAGCGTCAGGGGAGGTGAGACCCAGTACTTC	CATSVRGGETQYF
.	TRBV5-1	TRBD1	TRBJ2-7	TGCGCCAGCAGCTTGGCCCTGAGGACAGGGGGTCTCGAGCAGTACTTC	CASSLALRTGGLEQYF
.	TRBV7-2	.	TRBJ2-7	TGTGCCAGCAGCTTTACAGGGCCTCCCTACGAGCAGTACTTC	CASSFTGPPYEQYF
.	TRBV29-1	.	TRBJ1-2	TGCAGCGTTGACGGTGCTCTCAGAGGATTTTTGACTAACTATGGCTACACCTTC	CSVDGALRGFLTNYGYTF
few	TRBV20-1	TRBD1	TRBJ1-3	TGCAGTGCTAGGGGACAGGGGGCTGGAAACACCATATATTTT	CSARGQGAGNTIYF
.	TRBV7-2	.	TRBJ1-2	TGTGCCAGCAGCCACGACAGAAATGGCTACACCTTC	CASSHDRNGYTF
.	TRBV29-1	TRBD2	TRBJ2-5	TGCAGCGTTGACCCCGGCCAGGGACGGGGGGGGACCCAGTACTTC	CSVDPGQGRGGTQYF
once	TRBV18	.	TRBJ1-6	TGTGCCAGCTCACGAGGACCGAGCTCCTATAATTCACCCCTCCACTTT	CASSRGPSSYNSPLHF
.	TRBV6-5	TRBD1	TRBJ2-3	TGTGCCAGCAGTTACTCGGGGACAGGGCCCACAGATACGCAGTATTTT	CASSYSGTGPTDTQYF
.	TRBV14	.	TRBJ2-6	TGTGCCAGCAGCCAAGATTACGGGGCCAACGTCCTGACTTTC	CASSQDYGANVLTF
.	TRBV7-9	TRBD1	TRBJ2-7	TGTGCCAGCAGCTCAACCCGACAGGGTGCGTACTTC	CASSSTRQGAYF
once	TRBV12-3/TRBV12-4	TRBD1	TRBJ2-7	TGTGCCAGCAGTTTAGACTCCGGGACAGGGGGCGAGCAGTACTTC	CASSLDSGTGGEQYF
.	TRBV9	TRBD2	TRBJ2-1	TGTGCCAGCAGCGTAGGCCCCTCTCTAGCGGGGGGGGCTGAGCAGTTCTTC	CASSVGPSLAGGAEQFF
once	TRBV5-1	.	TRBJ2-3	TGCGCCAGCAGCTTAACGGTCACAGATACGCAGTATTTT	CASSLTVTDTQYF
.	TRBV5-4	.	TRBJ2-7	TGTGCCAGCAGCTTGGCCCTAACCGGGGCCACCTACGAGCAGTACTTC	CASSLALTGATYEQYF
once	TRBV20-1	.	TRBJ2-1	TGCAGTGTAAGCAGGGGGGATGAGCAGTTCTTC	CSVSRGDEQFF
.	TRBV12-3/TRBV12-4	TRBD1	TRBJ1-2	TGTGCCAGCAGTTCCACCCCGACAGGGCGGGGGAACTATGGCTACACCTTC	CASSSTPTGRGNYGYTF
once	TRBV7-8	.	TRBJ2-7	TGTGCCAGCAGCGGGCGGACTACCGAACTTTACGAGCAGTACTTC	CASSGRTTELYEQYF
.	TRBV3-1	TRBD1	TRBJ1-1	TGTGCCAGCAGCCAAGTGACAGGGACCCCTGAAGCTTTCTTT	CASSQVTGTPEAFF
once	TRBV4-1	.	TRBJ2-1	TGCGCCAGCAGCCACAAGACGGGCTATGAGCAGTTCTTC	CASSHKTGYEQFF
.	TRBV7-9	TRBD2	TRBJ2-5	TGTGCCAGCAGCTTTAAGGGACTAGGAGAGACCCAGTACTTC	CASSFKGLGETQYF
.	TRBV20-1	.	TRBJ2-7	TGCAGTGCTATTCGGTCCGGGGAGGCCTACGAGCAGTACTTC	CSAIRSGEAYEQYF
.	TRBV7-9	.	TRBJ1-4	TGTGCCAGCACCGACTCCGTAGAAAAACTGTTTTTT	CASTDSVEKLFF
.	TRBV2	.	TRBJ2-5	TGTGCCAGCAGTTCCGACTGGATCCAAGAGACCCAGTACTTC	CASSSDWIQETQYF
.	TRBV10-3	.	TRBJ2-2	TGTGCCATCAGTGACTGGGGCGGCACCGGGGAGCTGTTTTTT	CAISDWGGTGELFF
.	TRBV20-1	TRBD1	TRBJ1-2	TGCAGTGCTAGTGAGACAGGGGGCCCCTATGGCTACACCTTC	CSASETGGPYGYTF
.	TRBV9	TRBD2	TRBJ2-2	TGTGCCAGCAGCCCGGGACTAGCGGGGGGCTATAACACCGGGGAGCTGTTTTTT	CASSPGLAGGYNTGELFF
.	TRBV29-1	.	TRBJ1-4	TGCGCAACATCAAACCGCAATGAAAAACTGTTTTTT	CATSNRNEKLFF
once	TRBV27	TRBD1	TRBJ1-5	TGTGCCAGCAGTCCAATGACAGGGGGCAATCAGCCCCAGCATTTT	CASSPMTGGNQPQHF
.	TRBV20-1	TRBD1	TRBJ1-6	TGCAGTGCTAGACCCCCCGGGACAGGGAATTCACCCCTCCACTTT	CSARPPGTGNSPLHF
.	TRBV7-2	TRBD1	TRBJ1-2	TGTGCCAGCAGCTTACAGGGGGCGGTCTATGGCTACACCTTC	CASSLQGAVYGYTF
.	TRBV29-1	.	TRBJ1-2	TGCAGTGGGTTTTCGTCCTATGGCTACACCTTC	CSGFSSYGYTF
.	TRBV15	.	TRBJ1-6	TGTGCCACCAGCCCTACCCGGACACCGAATTCACCCCTCCACTTT	CATSPTRTPNSPLHF
.	TRBV24-1	.	TRBJ2-1	TGTGCCACCAGTGATTTGGGGCTCAATGAGCAGTTCTTC	CATSDLGLNEQFF
.	TRBV29-1	TRBD1	TRBJ1-1	TGCAGCGTTGCAAGAGGACAGGGGCTGAACACTGAAGCTTTCTTT	CSVARGQGLNTEAFF
.	TRBV7-3	.	TRBJ2-5	TGTGCCAGCAGCCGCCATGGTCAAGAGACCCAGTACTTC	CASSRHGQETQYF
.	TRBV15	.	TRBJ1-5	TGTGCCACCAGCAGGGAGAATCAGCCCCAGCATTTT	CATSRENQPQHF
.	TRBV20-1	.	TRBJ1-1	TGCAGTGCCACCCGGACCGACAGTGAAGCTTTCTTT	CSATRTDSEAFF
.	TRBV29-1	TRBD1	TRBJ1-2	TGCACCTTCCGGGACAGGGAATATGGCTACACCTTC	CTFRDREYGYTF
.	TRBV5-1	TRBD2	TRBJ2-1	TGCGCCAGCAGCTTTCCTAGCGGGGACTACAATGAGCAGTTCTTC	CASSFPSGDYNEQFF